Reported below is one T cell receptor beta chain. This sample is part of a study of blood T cell repertoires in COVID-19. Study context: T cells, B-cell-depleted T cells, or PBMCs provided the cDNA or gDNA that served as material.

In the study's own analysis: Reference gene primer amplification in the assay estimated nucleated cell counts. This table comes from immunoSEQ multiplex PCR, and its TCRdb copy is limited to in-frame clones, with some not included. Clone size and the V and J calls come from that table; the DNA yielded D and trimming. The sample shows about 250,000 clones, about four fifths of them seen only once. Germline values: CDR1 ENHRY, CDR2 SYGVKD. The CDR3 spans 12 residues. Trimming took off 6 bases at V and 8 bases at J, with 13 bases between the two ends. The sample consisted of peripheral blood. The TCR comes from an elderly man with acute or convalescent COVID-19. The chain joins TRBV10-3 to TRBJ1-2; perhaps TRBD1 as D (6 bases). The CDR3 coding sequence is TGTGCCATCAGGGACAACAGGGAGGGCTACACCTTC. This sequence encodes CAIRDNREGYTF.